A single sample gave rise to the 9 T cell receptor beta chains below, sequenced in a study of cytomegalovirus exposure and HLA in healthy donors. This PCR relied on a set of 60 Vbeta primers and 13 Jbeta primers. This table comes from immunoSEQ multiplex PCR, and its TCRdb copy is limited to in-frame clones, with some not included. The data contain around 150,000 clones, around 85% of them seen just once; the ten biggest clones take up approximately 1.8%. Sequencing was carried out using PBMCs. These receptors originate from a human donor in good health.

This clone showed up just a few times. The rearrangement joins TRBV6-6 to TRBJ2-2; D ambiguous. This CDR3 has 14 residues. The ends were cut back, 2 bases at V and 1 base at J, with 5 bases in the middle. Germline loops: CDR1 MNHNY, CDR2 SVGAGI (reference sequence). The CDR3 DNA follows: TGTGCCAGCAGTTACAGCGAGAACACCGGGGAGCTGTTTTTT. It is translated as CASSYSENTGELFF.

The rearrangement links TRBV29-1 to TRBJ1-1; D may be TRBD1 (5 bases). Germline V CDR1 and CDR2: SQVTM, ANQGSEA. The V end lost 8 bases, the J end lost 0 bases, and 16 bases lay between the germline ends. The CDR3 has 14 residues. The CDR3 nucleotides are TGCAGCATCAAAAACAGGCTCATGAACACTGAAGCTTTCTTT. This translates into CSIKNRLMNTEAFF.

Remarks on this clone: The junction shows a germline mismatch at one end, possibly a read error. This chain connects TRBV7-2 to TRBJ1-6, with 9 bases matching TRBD1. The CDR3 runs to 17 residues. From germline, CDR1 is SGHTA and CDR2 FQGNSA. The CDR3 DNA reads TGTGCCAGCAGCTTATTCCGGGACAGGGTTTATAGTTCACCCCTCCACTTT. It translates to CASSLFRDRVYSSPLHF.

This clone was detected a few times. V usage is TRBV5-1 and J usage is TRBJ2-7; TRBD1 aligns across 7 bases. V shed 0 bases and J 0 bases; nucleotides not matched to a gene: 6. The CDR3 is made up of 16 amino acids. Germline-derived CDR1 and CDR2 are SGHRS and YFSETQ. The CDR3 DNA sequence: TGCGCCAGCAGCTTGGCTCCGGGACAGTACTCCTACGAGCAGTACTTC. Translating it yields CASSLAPGQYSYEQYF. Variable domain in full (rest from reference TRBV5-1 and TRBJ2-7): KAGVTQTPRYLIKTRGQQVTLSCSPISGHRSVSWYQQTPGQGLQFLFEYFSETQRNKGNFPGRFSGRQFSNSRSEMNVSTLELGDSALYLCASSLAPGQYSYEQYFGPGTRLTVT.

The CDR3: CASSLPGTGGNEKLFF. The CDR3 bases are TGCGCCAGCAGCTTGCCCGGGACAGGGGGGAATGAAAAACTGTTTTTT. This sequence joins TRBV5-1 and TRBJ1-4; 11 nucleotides match TRBD1. The V gene end was trimmed by 1 base and the J gene end by 5 bases; junction bases not matched to a gene: 4. CDR3 length: 16 residues. Germline lookup yields CDR1 SGHRS and CDR2 YFSETQ.

The V gene is TRBV10-1, the J gene TRBJ1-2; 8 nucleotides agree with TRBD1. The V segment lost 1 base and the J segment 6 bases; nucleotides outside the gene matches: 13. The CDR3 extends over 17 amino acids. Germline V CDR1 and CDR2: WNHNN, SYGVQD (reference sequence). Here the CDR3 reads CASSEWFAQGEIDGYTF. CDR3 bases: TGCGCCAGCAGTGAGTGGTTTGCACAGGGGGAAATAGATGGCTACACCTTC.

The rearrangement joins TRBV7-2 to TRBJ2-4, with TRBD2 matching over 7 bases. In germline, CDR1 is SGHTA, CDR2 FQGNSA. The CDR3 spans 14 residues. The junction had 14 bases not matched to a gene; V was cut back by 7 bases and J by 11 bases. CDR3 sequence (DNA): TGTGCCAGCACCGCAACGGGACTACCACCCGTTCAGTACTTC. Its translation is CASTATGLPPVQYF. The full variable domain, rest sourced from reference TRBV7-2 and TRBJ2-4, is GAGVSQSPSNKVTEKGKDVELRCDPISGHTALYWYRQSLGQGLEFLIYFQGNSAPDKSGLPSDRFSAERTGGSVSTLTIQRTQQEDSAVYLCASTATGLPPVQYFGAGTRLSVL.

This chain joins TRBV7-2 and TRBJ2-2, with 9 bases identical to TRBD2. The germline V gene has CDR1 SGHTA and CDR2 FQGNSA. The length of the CDR3 is 16 residues. With V trimmed by 6 bases and J by 5 bases, 10 bases remained unmatched. CDR3 amino acids: CASSYLAGVLTGELFF. CDR3 coding DNA: TGTGCCAGCAGTTATTTAGCGGGGGTCCTGACCGGGGAGCTGTTTTTT. The variable domain in full, completed from reference TRBV7-2 and TRBJ2-2, reads GAGVSQSPSNKVTEKGKDVELRCDPISGHTALYWYRQSLGQGLEFLIYFQGNSAPDKSGLPSDRFSAERTGGSVSTLTIQRTQQEDSAVYLCASSYLAGVLTGELFFGEGSRLTVL.

This clone turned up a few times. The chain is built from TRBV15 and TRBJ2-1, with D tentatively TRBD1 (6 bases). Germline-derived CDR1 and CDR2 are LNHNV and YYDKDF (reference sequence). The CDR3 spans 16 residues. V lost 1 base to trimming and J lost 7 bases, with 17 bases between them. The DNA for the CDR3 is TGTGCCACCAGCAGAGCCTCCCAGGGGTCCAGGAATGAGCAGTTCTTC. It is translated as CATSRASQGSRNEQFF.